These 2 T cell receptor beta chains share one sample of origin, sequenced in a study of shared clonotypes between healthy human individuals. TCRdb's table, derived via immunoSEQ multiplex PCR, lists solely in-frame clones and lacks some. The sample carries about 2.3 million clones, under 95% recorded once. The specimen sequenced was naive CD4+ T cells from PBMCs. Specified subset: CD45RA+ positively selected. The origin of the receptors is a man between 18 and 29 years old in good health. Some clones in this sample may be carry-over from other donors' samples.

The chain carries TRBV7-6 and TRBJ2-1, with D perhaps matching TRBD2 (5 bases). The CDR3 is 14 amino acids. Germline V gene sequence: CDR1 SGHVS, CDR2 FNYEAQ. The ends were cut back, 2 bases at V and 8 bases at J, with 13 bases in the middle. CDR3 residues: CASSLSGHPHEQFF. The CDR3 DNA reads as TGTGCCAGCAGCTTAAGCGGCCACCCCCATGAGCAGTTCTTC.

The chain couples TRBV29-1 to TRBJ1-2; D is ambiguous. The CDR3 is 10 residues long. CDR1 SQVTM and CDR2 ANQGSEA come from the germline V gene. V was trimmed by 4 bases and J by 6 bases, leaving 6 bases between them. This CDR3 reads CSVGSDGYTF. CDR3 in DNA: TGCAGCGTTGGATCGGATGGCTACACCTTC.